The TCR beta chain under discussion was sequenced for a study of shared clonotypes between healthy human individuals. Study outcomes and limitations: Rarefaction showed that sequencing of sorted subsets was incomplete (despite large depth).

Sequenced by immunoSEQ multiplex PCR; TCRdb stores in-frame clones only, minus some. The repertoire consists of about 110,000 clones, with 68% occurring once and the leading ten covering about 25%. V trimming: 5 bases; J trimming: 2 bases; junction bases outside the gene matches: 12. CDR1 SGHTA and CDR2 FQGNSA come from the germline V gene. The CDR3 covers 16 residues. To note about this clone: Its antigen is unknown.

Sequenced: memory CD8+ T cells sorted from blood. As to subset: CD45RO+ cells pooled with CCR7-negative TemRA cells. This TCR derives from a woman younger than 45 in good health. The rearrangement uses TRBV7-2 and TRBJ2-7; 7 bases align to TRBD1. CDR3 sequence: CASSLSRRGTAYEQYF. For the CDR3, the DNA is TGTGCCAGCAGCCTTAGTCGGCGAGGGACAGCCTACGAGCAGTACTTC.